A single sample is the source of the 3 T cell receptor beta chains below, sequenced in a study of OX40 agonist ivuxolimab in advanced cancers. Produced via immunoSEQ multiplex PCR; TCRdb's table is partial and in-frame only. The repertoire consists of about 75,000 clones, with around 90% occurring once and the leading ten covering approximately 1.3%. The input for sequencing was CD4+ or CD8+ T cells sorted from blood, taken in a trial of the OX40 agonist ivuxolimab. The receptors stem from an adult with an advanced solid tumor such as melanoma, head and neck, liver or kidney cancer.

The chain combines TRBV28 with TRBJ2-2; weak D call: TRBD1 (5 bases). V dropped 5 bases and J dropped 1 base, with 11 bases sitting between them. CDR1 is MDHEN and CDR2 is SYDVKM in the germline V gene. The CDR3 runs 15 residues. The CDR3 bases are TGTGCCAGCAGTGGCTCCGGACAGAACACCGGGGAGCTGTTTTTT. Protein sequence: CASSGSGQNTGELFF.

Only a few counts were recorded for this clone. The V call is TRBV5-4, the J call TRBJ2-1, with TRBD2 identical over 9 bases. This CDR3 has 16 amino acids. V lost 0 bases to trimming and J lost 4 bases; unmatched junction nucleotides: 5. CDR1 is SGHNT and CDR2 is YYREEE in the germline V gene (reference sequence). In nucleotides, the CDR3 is TGTGCCAGCAGCTTGGGGGGGACTAGCAGTTACAATGAGCAGTTCTTC. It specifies CASSLGGTSSYNEQFF.

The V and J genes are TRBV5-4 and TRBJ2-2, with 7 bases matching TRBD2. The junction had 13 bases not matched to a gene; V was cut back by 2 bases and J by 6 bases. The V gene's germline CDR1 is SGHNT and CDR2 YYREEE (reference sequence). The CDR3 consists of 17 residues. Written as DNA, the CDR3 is TGTGCCAGCAGCTTATCCTACGCCTCCCGGGGGGCCGGGGAGCTGTTTTTT. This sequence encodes CASSLSYASRGAGELFF. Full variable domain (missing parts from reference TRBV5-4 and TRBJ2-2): ETGVTQSPTHLIKTRGQQVTLRCSSQSGHNTVSWYQQALGQGPQFIFQYYREEENGRGNFPPRFSGLQFPNYSSELNVNALELDDSALYLCASSLSYASRGAGELFFGEGSRLTVL.